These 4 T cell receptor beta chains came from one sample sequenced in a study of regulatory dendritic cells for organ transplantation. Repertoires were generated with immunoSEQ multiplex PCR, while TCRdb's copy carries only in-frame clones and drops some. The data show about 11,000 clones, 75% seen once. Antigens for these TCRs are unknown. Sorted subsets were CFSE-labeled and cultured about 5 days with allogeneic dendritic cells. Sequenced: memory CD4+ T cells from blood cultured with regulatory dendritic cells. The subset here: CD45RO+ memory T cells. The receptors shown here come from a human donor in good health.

CDR3 DNA: TGTGCCAGCAGCTTAGGAGGGTCGGAGACCCAGTACTTC. It codes for CASSLGGSETQYF. V usage is TRBV7-8 and J usage is TRBJ2-5; D perhaps matches TRBD2 (5 bases). Germline V CDR1 and CDR2: SGHVS, FQNEAQ. This CDR3 region has 13 residues. V dropped 1 base and J dropped 5 bases, with 8 bases sitting between them.

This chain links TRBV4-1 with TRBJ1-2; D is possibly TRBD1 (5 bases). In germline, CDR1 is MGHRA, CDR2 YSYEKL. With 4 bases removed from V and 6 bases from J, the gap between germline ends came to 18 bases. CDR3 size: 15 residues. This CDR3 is CASSRPLGEADGYTF. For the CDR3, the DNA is TGCGCCAGCAGCCGACCCCTGGGGGAGGCGGATGGCTACACCTTC.

CDR3 coding DNA: TGTGCCAGCAGCGTGACTAGCGGGGGGGTTAATGAGCAGTTCTTC. It codes for CASSVTSGGVNEQFF. This chain uses TRBV6-1 with TRBJ2-1; 14 nucleotides align to TRBD2. J gave up 7 bases and V 6 bases, and 5 bases lay outside the gene matches. This CDR3 has 15 amino acids. Germline lookup yields CDR1 MNHNS and CDR2 SASEGT.

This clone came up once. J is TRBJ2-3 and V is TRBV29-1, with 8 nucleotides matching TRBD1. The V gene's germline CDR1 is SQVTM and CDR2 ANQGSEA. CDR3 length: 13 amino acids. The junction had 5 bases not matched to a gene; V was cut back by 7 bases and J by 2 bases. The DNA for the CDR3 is TGCAGCGGAGGGACAGGAGTCACAGATACGCAGTATTTT. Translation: CSGGTGVTDTQYF.